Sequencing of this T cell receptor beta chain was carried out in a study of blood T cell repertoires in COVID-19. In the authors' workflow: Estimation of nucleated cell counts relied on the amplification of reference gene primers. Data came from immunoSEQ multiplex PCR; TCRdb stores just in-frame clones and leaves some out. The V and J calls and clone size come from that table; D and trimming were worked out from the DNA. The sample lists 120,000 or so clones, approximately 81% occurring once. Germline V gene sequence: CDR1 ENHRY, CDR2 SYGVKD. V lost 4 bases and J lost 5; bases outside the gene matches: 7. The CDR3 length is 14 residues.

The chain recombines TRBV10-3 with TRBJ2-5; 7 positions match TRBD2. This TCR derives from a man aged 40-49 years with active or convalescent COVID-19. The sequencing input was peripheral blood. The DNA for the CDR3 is TGTGCCATCAGTGTGGGAGGGATAGAGGAGACCCAGTACTTC. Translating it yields CAISVGGIEETQYF.